Presented here are 9 T cell receptor beta chains from one specimen sequenced in a study of pediatric ulcerative colitis. The protocol was immunoSEQ multiplex PCR, while the TCRdb copy is restricted to in-frame clones and leaves out a portion. The data hold 60,000 to 75,000 clones, with about 80% observed a single time. The sample comprised blood. The receptors originated from a boy aged 5-17 years with moderate ulcerative colitis.

This chain connects TRBV30 to TRBJ1-3, with D hard to call. Trimming stripped 2 bases from V and 0 bases from J, with 8 bases between. CDR3 length: 14 residues. Per germline, CDR1 GTSNPN and CDR2 SVGIG (reference sequence). DNA for the CDR3: TGTGCCTGGAGTAGGGCCAGCTCTGGAAACACCATATATTTT. It translates to CAWSRASSGNTIYF.

This clone has more than one count but fewer than ten. The chain carries TRBV11-2 and TRBJ2-4; 7 bases fit TRBD2. Germline V gene data show CDR1 as SGHAT and CDR2 as FQNNGV. Trimming took 5 bases from V and 6 from J; bases not matched to a gene: 10. The CDR3 has 15 amino acids. The CDR3 loop reads CASSPIAGQINIQYF. The CDR3 DNA sequence: TGTGCCAGCAGCCCTATAGCGGGCCAGATAAACATTCAGTACTTC.

This clone is classed as medium-sized. This chain joins TRBV5-1 and TRBJ2-5, with D possibly being TRBD1 (5 bases). The CDR3 is 15 residues long. Germline loops: CDR1 SGHRS, CDR2 YFSETQ. V lost 4 bases and J lost 5, with 18 bases in between. In DNA form, the CDR3 reads TGCGCCAGCAGCGGAAGGACAAACACCGGGGAGACCCAGTACTTC. This sequence encodes CASSGRTNTGETQYF.

The chain couples TRBV7-2 to TRBJ1-4; the D gene is possibly TRBD1 (5 bases). In germline, CDR1 is SGHTA, CDR2 FQGNSA. This CDR3 is built from 16 residues. V was cut by 5 bases and J by 9 bases, with 22 bases left in between. The DNA of the CDR3 is TGTGCCAGCAGCCCCGGGGGAGTAGGAGTTGAAAAAAAACTGTTTTTT. Its protein product is CASSPGGVGVEKKLFF.

The chain has TRBV9 and TRBJ1-5, with D tentatively TRBD1 (6 bases). Germline CDR1 reads SGDLS; CDR2 reads YYNGEE. The CDR3 is 16 amino acids. Trimming took off 4 bases at V and 7 bases at J, with 21 bases between the two ends. CDR3 residues: CASSPAGDGGGQPQHF. CDR3 coding DNA: TGTGCCAGCAGCCCAGCGGGGGACGGGGGCGGGCAGCCCCAGCATTTT.

This clone has at least ten counts. V gene TRBV2 combines with J gene TRBJ1-2; D remains unclear. The CDR3 has 14 amino acids. Germline V gene lookup returns CDR1 SNHLY and CDR2 FYNNEI. V was shortened by 6 bases and J by 8 bases, with 19 bases between the two germline ends. CDR3 amino acids: CASSPPGKTGGYTF. CDR3 DNA sequence: TGTGCCAGCAGCCCCCCGGGCAAGACGGGAGGCTACACCTTC. Drawing the rest from reference TRBV2 and TRBJ1-2, the complete variable domain is EPEVTQTPSHQVTQMGQEVILRCVPISNHLYFYWYRQILGQKVEFLVSFYNNEISEKSEIFDDQFSVERPDGSNFTLKIRSTKLEDSAMYFCASSPPGKTGGYTFGSGTRLTVV.

The chain recombines TRBV27 with TRBJ1-2; D gene unclear. CDR3 length: 14 residues. Trimming shortened V by 3 bases and J by 4 bases, and 12 bases separated the two germline ends. Germline V CDR1 and CDR2: MNHEY, SMNVEV (reference sequence). In nucleotides, the CDR3 is TGTGCCAGCAGTTTCCGGACTGGTAGCTATGGCTACACCTTC. Its translation: CASSFRTGSYGYTF.

The chain links TRBV29-1 to TRBJ2-1; 10 bases align to TRBD1. The CDR3 loop spans 13 amino acids. Germline V CDR1 and CDR2: SQVTM, ANQGSEA. V shed 5 bases and J 8 bases; nucleotides not matched to a gene: 6. The CDR3 is CSVRRQGADEQFF. The CDR3 nucleotides read TGCAGCGTTAGGAGACAGGGGGCTGATGAGCAGTTCTTC.

The V gene is TRBV27, the J gene TRBJ1-2; the D gene is possibly TRBD1 (6 bases). The germline V gene encodes CDR1 MNHEY and CDR2 SMNVEV (reference sequence). The V gene lost 3 bases and the J gene lost 6 bases, with 11 bases spanning the gap. The CDR3 runs 13 residues. The CDR3 nucleotides read TGTGCCAGCAGTTTTCGGGGGGCGAATGGCTACACCTTC. The encoded protein is CASSFRGANGYTF.